Here is one T cell receptor (beta chain) with its context. Its antigen is currently not known. Within one base of it there is no much larger clone, and no base qualities were kept. To prepare the library, the immunoSEQ multiplex PCR assay was applied. RNA was extracted from all samples and reverse transcribed into cDNA, which served as template for TCR sequencing. SuperScript III was used for first-strand cDNA synthesis, primed with a 2:1 mix of oligo-dT and random hexamers. A synthetic immune receptor repertoire was used to assess amplification bias, and residual bias was removed computationally. The original methods were these. After raw reads were preprocessed to remove errors, the CDR3 was defined following IMGT conventions as running from the conserved cysteine to phenylalanine. Clonality was computed as 1 minus the Shannon entropy, with the entropy normalized by log2 of the number of productive unique TCRs. Whether scalp clones were CD4 or CD8 was inferred by matching scalp TCRbeta sequences against CD4 and CD8 repertoires sorted from blood. TCRdb stores this immuneACCESS table with in-frame sequences only. Part of the clones is absent; in the studies checked, under half of the shortfall reflects unresolved V genes, and no reason is known for the rest. From that table come the V and J calls and clone size; the DNA was used to work out D and trimming. A total of roughly 7,500 clones appear in this sample, approximately 67% of them only once. The ten largest clones capture over 12% of the sample.

This sample is part of a study of CD8+ T cells in alopecia areata (dated by TCRdb to the late 2010s). Regarding the study in general: The treated patients, all with moderate-to-severe alopecia areata, were enrolled in an open-label pilot trial of oral tofacitinib given at 5 to 10 mg twice daily. In humans, TCRbeta sequencing was performed on scalp tissue and on sorted CD4+ and CD8+ peripheral blood T cells from healthy controls and from patients with patchy or totalis/universalis alopecia areata. Scalp clonality was compared among normal scalp (n=4), patchy alopecia areata scalp (n=8), and alopecia totalis/universalis scalp (n=8). Tofacitinib-treated patients had biopsies at baseline and at 4 and 24 weeks of treatment, with a later scalp biopsy in several patients. The RNA source kit depended on sample type: the PAXgene miRNA kit for fixed scalp, the miRNeasy kit for PBMCs, and the RNeasy kit for mouse skin. TCRbeta CDR3 regions were amplified by immunoSEQ multiplex PCR using 35 Vbeta forward and 13 Jbeta reverse primers. To study T cell clonal expansion in alopecia areata, the researchers applied high-throughput TCRbeta sequencing to both the C3H/HeJ mouse model and human patients. Patients received tofacitinib for 6 to 18 months and were then followed off drug for 6 months to check for delayed response and recurrence. Broad study findings and their caveats: Shared TCR sequences between patients were less evident than in mice, which may be partly attributable to HLA diversity in the patient population. Higher clonality and more expanded CD8+ clones were observed in lesional scalp than in normal scalp, particularly in alopecia totalis/universalis, a finding suggestive of antigenic drive. Unlike mouse skin, which is dominated by gammadelta T cells, normal human skin has resident alphabeta T cells that are also sequenced, and this complicates analysis of the scalp TCR repertoire.

In the paper's terms, the time point label means: baseline before oral tofacitinib. Peripheral blood and lesional scalp punch biopsies were obtained from patients with alopecia areata. Human scalp biopsies were immediately fixed in PAXgene tissue containers. The V end loses 1 base and the J end loses 0 bases, and a stretch of 4 bases separates them. There are 14 amino acids in the CDR3, from cysteine to phenylalanine inclusive. Only CDR3 DNA is held: 42 bases, read in frame from base 1. Per the germline V gene, SGHVS is the CDR1 and FQNEAQ is the CDR2. The material sequenced was skin, taken at week 0. The origin of this receptor is a human donor with alopecia areata. The chain is made from TRBV7-8 and TRBJ1-5; no D gene is confidently identified. The sequence in DNA is TGTGCCAGCAGCTTAGTCCGTAGCAATCAGCCCCAGCATTTT. It is translated as CASSLVRSNQPQHF. Outside the CDR3, residues come from the reference TRBV7-8 and TRBJ1-5 proteins, so the full variable domain is: GAGVSQSPRYKVAKRGQDVALRCDPISGHVSLFWYQQALGQGPEFLTYFQNEAQLDKSGLPSDRFFAERPEGSVSTLKIQRTQQEDSAVYLCASSLVRSNQPQHFGDGTRLSIL.